The sequence of this T cell receptor (beta chain) was determined in a study of Ad26.COV2.S vaccination and SARS-CoV-2 variants. Clones were read by immunoSEQ multiplex PCR, and TCRdb kept only the in-frame ones, dropping some. The table has 430,000 or so clones, about 88% seen once. In this sample, this clone turned up once. Germline CDR1 and CDR2: SEHNR and FQNEAQ (reference sequence). The CDR3 contains 18 residues. The V and J ends lost 0 bases and 0 bases respectively, with 12 bases between them. Treatment reported: 15 to 20 received Ad26.COV2.S at low or high dose, single or two shots; a few received placebo; per-sample allocation not given. The investigators took samples on day 63 after the first vaccine or placebo injection. Cohort 1b enrolled adults aged 18-55 years in Boston.

V is TRBV7-9 and J is TRBJ2-6; D may be TRBD2 (7 bases). The origin of this receptor is a person aged 18-65 years who received the Ad26.COV2.S COVID-19 vaccine or a placebo. The starting material was peripheral blood, obtained in a trial of Ad26.COV2.S vaccine versus placebo. DNA for the CDR3: TGTGCCAGCAGCTTAGCGAAGGGGGGGGCCTCTGGGGCCAACGTCCTGACTTTC. Its protein product is CASSLAKGGASGANVLTF. Variable domain in full (rest from reference TRBV7-9 and TRBJ2-6): DTGVSQNPRHKITKRGQNVTFRCDPISEHNRLYWYRQTLGQGPEFLTYFQNEAQLEKSRLLSDRFSAERPKGSFSTLEIQRTEQGDSAMYLCASSLAKGGASGANVLTFGAGSRLTVL.